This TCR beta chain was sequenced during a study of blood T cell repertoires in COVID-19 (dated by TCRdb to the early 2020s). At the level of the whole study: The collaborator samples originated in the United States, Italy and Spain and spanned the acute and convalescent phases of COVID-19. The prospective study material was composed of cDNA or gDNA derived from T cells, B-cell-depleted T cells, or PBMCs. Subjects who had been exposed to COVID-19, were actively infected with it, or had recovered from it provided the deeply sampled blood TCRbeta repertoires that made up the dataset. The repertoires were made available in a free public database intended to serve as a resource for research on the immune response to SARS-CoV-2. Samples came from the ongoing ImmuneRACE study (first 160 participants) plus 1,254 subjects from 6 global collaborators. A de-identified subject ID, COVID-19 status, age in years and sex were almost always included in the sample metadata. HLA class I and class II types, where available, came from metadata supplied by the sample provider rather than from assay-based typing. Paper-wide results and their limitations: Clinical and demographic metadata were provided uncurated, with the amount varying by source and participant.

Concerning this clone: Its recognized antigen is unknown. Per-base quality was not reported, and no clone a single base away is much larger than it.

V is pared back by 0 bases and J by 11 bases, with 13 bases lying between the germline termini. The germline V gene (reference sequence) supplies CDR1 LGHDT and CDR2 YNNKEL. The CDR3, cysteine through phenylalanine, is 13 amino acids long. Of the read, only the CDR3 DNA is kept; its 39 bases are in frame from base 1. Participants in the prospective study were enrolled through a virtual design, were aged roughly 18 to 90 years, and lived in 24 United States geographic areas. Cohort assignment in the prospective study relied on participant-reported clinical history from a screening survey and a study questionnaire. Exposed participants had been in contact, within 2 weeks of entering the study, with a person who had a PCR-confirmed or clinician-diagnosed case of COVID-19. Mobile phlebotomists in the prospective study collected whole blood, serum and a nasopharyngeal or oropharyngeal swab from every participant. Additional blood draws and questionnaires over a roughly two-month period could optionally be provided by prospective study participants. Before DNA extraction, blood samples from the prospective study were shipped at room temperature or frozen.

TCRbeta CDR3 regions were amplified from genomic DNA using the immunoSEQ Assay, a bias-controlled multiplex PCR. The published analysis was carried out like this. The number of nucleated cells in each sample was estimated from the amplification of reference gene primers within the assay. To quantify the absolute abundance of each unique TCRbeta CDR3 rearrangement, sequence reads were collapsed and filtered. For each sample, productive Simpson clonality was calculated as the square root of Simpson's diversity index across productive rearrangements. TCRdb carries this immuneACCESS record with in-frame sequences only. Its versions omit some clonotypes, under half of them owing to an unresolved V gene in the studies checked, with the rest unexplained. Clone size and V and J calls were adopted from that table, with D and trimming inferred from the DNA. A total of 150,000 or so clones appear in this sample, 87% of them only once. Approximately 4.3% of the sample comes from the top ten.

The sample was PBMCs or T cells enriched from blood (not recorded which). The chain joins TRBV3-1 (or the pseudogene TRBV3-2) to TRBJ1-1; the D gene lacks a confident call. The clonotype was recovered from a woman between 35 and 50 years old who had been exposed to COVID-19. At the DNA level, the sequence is TGTGCCAGCAGCCAAGAAGGAGGGAGTCATGCTTTCTTT. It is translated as CASSQEGGSHAFF.